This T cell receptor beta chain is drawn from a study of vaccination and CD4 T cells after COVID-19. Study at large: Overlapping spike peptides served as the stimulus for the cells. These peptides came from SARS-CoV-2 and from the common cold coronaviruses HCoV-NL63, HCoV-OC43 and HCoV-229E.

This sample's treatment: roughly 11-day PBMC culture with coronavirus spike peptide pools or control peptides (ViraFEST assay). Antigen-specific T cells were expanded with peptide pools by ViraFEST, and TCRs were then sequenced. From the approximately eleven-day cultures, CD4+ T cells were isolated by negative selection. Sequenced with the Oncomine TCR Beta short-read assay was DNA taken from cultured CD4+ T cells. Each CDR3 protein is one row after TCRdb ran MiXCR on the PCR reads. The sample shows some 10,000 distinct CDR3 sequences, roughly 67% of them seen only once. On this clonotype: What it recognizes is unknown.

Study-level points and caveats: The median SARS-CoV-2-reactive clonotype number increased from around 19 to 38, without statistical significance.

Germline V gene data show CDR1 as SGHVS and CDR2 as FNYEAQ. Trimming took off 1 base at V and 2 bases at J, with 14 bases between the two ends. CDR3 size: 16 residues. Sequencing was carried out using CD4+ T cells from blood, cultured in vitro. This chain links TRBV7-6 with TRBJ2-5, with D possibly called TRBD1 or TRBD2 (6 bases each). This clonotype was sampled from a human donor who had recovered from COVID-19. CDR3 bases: TGTGCCAGCAGCTTAGGGGTGGGGGGCCGACAAGAGACCCAGTACTTC. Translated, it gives CASSLGVGGRQETQYF.